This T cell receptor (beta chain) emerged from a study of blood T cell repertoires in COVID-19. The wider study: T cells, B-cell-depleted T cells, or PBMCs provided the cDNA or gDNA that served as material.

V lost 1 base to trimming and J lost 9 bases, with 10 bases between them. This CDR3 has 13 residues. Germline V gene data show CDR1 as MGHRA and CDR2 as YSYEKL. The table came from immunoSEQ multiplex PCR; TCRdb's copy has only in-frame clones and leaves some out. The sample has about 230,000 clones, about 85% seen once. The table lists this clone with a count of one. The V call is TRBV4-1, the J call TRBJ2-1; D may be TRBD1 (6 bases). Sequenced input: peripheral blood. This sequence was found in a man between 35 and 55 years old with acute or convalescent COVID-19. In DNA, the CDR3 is TGCGCCAGCAGCCAAGCCGACAGGCCTGAGCAGTTCTTC. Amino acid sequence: CASSQADRPEQFF.